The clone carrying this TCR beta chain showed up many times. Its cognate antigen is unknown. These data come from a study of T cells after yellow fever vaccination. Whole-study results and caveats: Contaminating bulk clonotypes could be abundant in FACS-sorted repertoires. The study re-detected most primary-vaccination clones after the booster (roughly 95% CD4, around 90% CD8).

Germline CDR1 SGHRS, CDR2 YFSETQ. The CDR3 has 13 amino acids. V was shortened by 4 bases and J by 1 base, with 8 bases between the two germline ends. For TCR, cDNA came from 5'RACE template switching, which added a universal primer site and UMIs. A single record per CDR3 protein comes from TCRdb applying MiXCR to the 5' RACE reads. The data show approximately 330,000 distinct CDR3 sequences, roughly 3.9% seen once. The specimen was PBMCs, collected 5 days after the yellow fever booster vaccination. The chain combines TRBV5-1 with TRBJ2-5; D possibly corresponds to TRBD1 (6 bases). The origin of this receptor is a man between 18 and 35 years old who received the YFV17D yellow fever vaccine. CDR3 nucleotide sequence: TGCGCCAGCAGCAAGGGGGTCCAAGAGACCCAGTACTTC. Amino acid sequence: CASSKGVQETQYF.